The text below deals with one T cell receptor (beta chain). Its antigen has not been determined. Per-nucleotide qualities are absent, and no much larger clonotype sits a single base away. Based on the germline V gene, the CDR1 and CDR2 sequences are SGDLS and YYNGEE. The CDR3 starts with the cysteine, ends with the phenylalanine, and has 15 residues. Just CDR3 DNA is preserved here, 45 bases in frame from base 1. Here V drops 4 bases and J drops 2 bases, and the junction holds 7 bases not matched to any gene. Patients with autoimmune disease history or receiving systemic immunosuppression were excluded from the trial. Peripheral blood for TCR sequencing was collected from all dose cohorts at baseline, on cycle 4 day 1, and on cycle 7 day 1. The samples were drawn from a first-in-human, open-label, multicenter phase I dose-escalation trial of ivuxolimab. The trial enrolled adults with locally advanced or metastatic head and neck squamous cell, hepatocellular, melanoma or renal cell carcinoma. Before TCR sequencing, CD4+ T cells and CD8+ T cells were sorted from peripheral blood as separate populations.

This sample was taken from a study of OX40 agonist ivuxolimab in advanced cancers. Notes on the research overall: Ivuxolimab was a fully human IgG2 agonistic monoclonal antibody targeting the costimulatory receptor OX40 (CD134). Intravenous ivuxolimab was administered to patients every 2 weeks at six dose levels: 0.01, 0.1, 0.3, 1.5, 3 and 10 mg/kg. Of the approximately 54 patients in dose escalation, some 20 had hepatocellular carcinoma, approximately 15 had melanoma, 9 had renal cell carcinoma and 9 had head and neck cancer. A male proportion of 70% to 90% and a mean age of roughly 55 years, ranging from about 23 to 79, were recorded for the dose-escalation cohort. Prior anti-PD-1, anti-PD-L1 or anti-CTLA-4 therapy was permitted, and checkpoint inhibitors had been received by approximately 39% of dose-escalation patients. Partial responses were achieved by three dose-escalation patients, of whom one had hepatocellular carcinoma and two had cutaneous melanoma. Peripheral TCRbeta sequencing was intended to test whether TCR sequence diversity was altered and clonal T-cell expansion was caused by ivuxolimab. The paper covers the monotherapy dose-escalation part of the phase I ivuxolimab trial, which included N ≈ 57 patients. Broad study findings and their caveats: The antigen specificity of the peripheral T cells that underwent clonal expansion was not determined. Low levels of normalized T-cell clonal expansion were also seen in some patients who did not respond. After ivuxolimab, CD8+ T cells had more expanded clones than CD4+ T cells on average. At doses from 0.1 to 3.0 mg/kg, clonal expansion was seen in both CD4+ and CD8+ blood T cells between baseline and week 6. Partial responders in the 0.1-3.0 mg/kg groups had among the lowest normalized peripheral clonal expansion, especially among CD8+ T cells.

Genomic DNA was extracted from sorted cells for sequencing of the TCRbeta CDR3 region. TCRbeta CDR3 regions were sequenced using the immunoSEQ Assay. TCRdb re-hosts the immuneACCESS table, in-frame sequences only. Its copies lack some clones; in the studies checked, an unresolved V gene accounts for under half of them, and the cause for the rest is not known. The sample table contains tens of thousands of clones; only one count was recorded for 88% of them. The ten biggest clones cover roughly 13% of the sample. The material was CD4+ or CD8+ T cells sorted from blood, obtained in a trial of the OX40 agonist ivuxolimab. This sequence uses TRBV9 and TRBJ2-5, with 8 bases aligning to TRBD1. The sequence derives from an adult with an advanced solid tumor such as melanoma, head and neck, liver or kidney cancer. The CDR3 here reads CASSPGTGPQETQYF. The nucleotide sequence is TGTGCCAGCAGCCCAGGGACAGGACCTCAAGAGACCCAGTACTTC.